This TCR beta chain was documented in a study of post-analysis software for immune sequencing data. Study details: Progressive-relapsing, secondary progressive and relapsing-remitting multiple sclerosis were among the disease courses included. Study-wide points: People with multiple sclerosis had a significantly lower normalized Chao1 diversity than controls did. The authors found that F measure strongly co-clustered same-batch samples. In patients, TRBV5-6, TRBV5-1 and TRBV20-1 belonged to five TRBV segments found more frequently than in controls.

This clonotype was seen a few times. The antigen is not known. Germline V CDR1 and CDR2: SGHDT, YYEEEE. CDR3 length equals 14 residues. The TCR beta cDNA libraries carried unique molecular identifiers. T cells numbering roughly 1 to 10 million yielded some 480,000 cDNA molecules. From the PCR reads, TCRdb called clonotypes with MiXCR, one entry per CDR3 protein. The table shows roughly 580,000 distinct CDR3 sequences, with about 40% occurring only once. What was sequenced was blood. The source is a girl between 10 and 17 years old with multiple sclerosis. The gene calls are TRBV5-6 and TRBJ2-5; D tentatively fits TRBD1 or TRBD2 (6 bases each). Judging by the DNA end, TRBJ2-7 fits better; the J call may be wrong. CDR3 loop: CASRYAGQVYEQYF. As DNA, the CDR3 is TGTGCCAGCAGGTATGCGGGACAAGTATACGAGCAGTACTTC.